This T cell receptor (beta chain) is from a study of T cells expressing NK-cell markers. No DNA is given; TCRdb re-called the 5' RACE reads and lists each CDR3 protein once. The sample shows hundreds of thousands of distinct CDR3 sequences, and around 3.9% sits with its ten largest clones. Germline loops: CDR1 SNHLY, CDR2 FYNNEI. The CDR3 has 13 amino acids. Sequences were obtained from blood T cells: a sorted CD56 or NKG2C T cell subset, CD4+ or CD8+ T cells, or bulk PBMC T cells (not recorded which). The chain links TRBV2 to TRBJ2-7. This clonotype was sampled from a woman aged 18 to 75 in good health. The CDR3 loop reads CASSEDRGREQYF.